Sequencing of this T cell receptor beta chain was carried out in a study of molecular identifiers for immune sequencing clone quantification. Looked up from germline, CDR1 is SGHRS and CDR2 is YFSETQ. The V end was cut by 2 bases, the J end by 8 bases, with 17 bases between. There are 15 residues in the CDR3. In preparing bulk TCR libraries, previously described methods and listed TCR primers were used. MiXCR was run by TCRdb on the PCR reads, yielding one entry per CDR3 protein. The sample has under 350,000 distinct CDR3 sequences, 24% seen once; the top ten hold 0.65% to 0.75%. This clonotype was observed many times.

Sequencing input: naive CD8+ T cells from blood, with Jurkat cell RNA spiked in. Subset indicated: FACS-sorted CD8+CD4-CCR7+CD45RA+ naive T cells. The source of this sequence is a human donor in good health. Some libraries in this study had Jurkat cell RNA spiked in. The chain joins TRBV5-1 to TRBJ2-1; D assignment may be TRBD1 or TRBD2 (6 bases each). The CDR3 DNA sequence: TGCGCCAGCAGCTTCGGGGGCAATAGGGTCGATGAGCAGTTCTTC. Its translation is CASSFGGNRVDEQFF.